Following are 5 T cell receptor beta chains from one sample sequenced in a study of blood T cell repertoires in COVID-19. Clones were sequenced by immunoSEQ multiplex PCR, and TCRdb holds only the in-frame ones, with some missing. The sample records around 170,000 clones, 70% to 85% being singletons. The sequencing input was PBMCs or T cells enriched from blood (not recorded which). The receptors were sampled from a man aged 50 to 60 who had recovered from COVID-19.

The rearrangement links TRBV19 to TRBJ2-7; TRBD1 is a possible D gene (5 bases). CDR3 size: 14 residues. Trimming shortened V by 8 bases and J by 2 bases, and 16 bases separated the two germline ends. Germline V lookup: CDR1 LNHDA, CDR2 SQIVND (reference sequence). Here the CDR3 reads CASGPPGQTYEQYF. The CDR3 bases are TGTGCCAGTGGTCCCCCAGGGCAGACCTACGAGCAGTACTTC.

The chain recombines TRBV19 with TRBJ1-1; 10 nucleotides line up with TRBD1. V shed 7 bases, J shed 10 bases, and the junction held 3 bases outside the gene matches. The CDR3 loop spans 11 amino acids. Per the germline V gene, CDR1 is LNHDA and CDR2 is SQIVND (reference sequence). The CDR3 DNA reads TGTGCCAGTATGGACAGGGGGGGAGCTTTCTTT. Amino acid sequence: CASMDRGGAFF.

J is TRBJ2-1 and V is TRBV12-5; maybe TRBD2 (5 bases). V gave up 5 bases and J gave up 3 bases, with 11 bases separating them. This CDR3 contains 14 residues. The germline V gene encodes CDR1 LGHNT and CDR2 FRNRAP. Here the CDR3 DNA reads TGTGCTAGTGGTCCAGCAGGACTCTACAATGAGCAGTTCTTC. Translation: CASGPAGLYNEQFF.

This chain joins TRBV11-2 and TRBJ2-1; D is possibly TRBD1 (5 bases). Germline-derived CDR1 and CDR2 are SGHAT and FQNNGV. This CDR3 contains 18 residues. Trimming shortened V by 1 base and J by 0 bases, and 16 bases separated the two germline ends. The CDR3 reads CASSLVRWGLSSYNEQFF. CDR3 coding DNA: TGTGCCAGCAGCTTAGTCAGGTGGGGCTTAAGCTCCTACAATGAGCAGTTCTTC.

The chain couples TRBV4-3 to TRBJ1-2; weak D call: TRBD1 (5 bases). The CDR3 spans 15 residues. Germline loops: CDR1 LGHNA, CDR2 YSLEER. V was shortened by 3 bases and J by 0 bases, with 11 bases between the two germline ends. CDR3 nucleotide sequence: TGCGCCAGCAGCCAGGTCGTAGGGGCTAACTATGGCTACACCTTC. This gives the protein CASSQVVGANYGYTF.